This entry concerns a single TCR beta chain. Antigen unknown. The V gene's germline CDR1 is MGHDK and CDR2 SYGVNS. V dropped 5 bases and J dropped 6 bases, with 13 bases sitting between them. This CDR3 region has 14 residues. Patients had blood sampled at baseline and again on cycle 4 day 1 and cycle 7 day 1. TCRdb keeps only in-frame clones here, not all; method: immunoSEQ multiplex PCR. The table has about 49,000 clones, about 88% seen once; the top ten hold about 48%. The record originates from a study of OX40 agonist ivuxolimab in advanced cancers. The study's findings and limits: Expanded peripheral T cells had an undetermined antigen specificity. Both CD4+ and CD8+ T cell populations in blood had undergone clonal expansion by week 6 at 0.1 to 3.0 mg/kg.

This TCR derives from an adult with an advanced solid tumor such as melanoma, head and neck, liver or kidney cancer. Sequenced here: CD4+ or CD8+ T cells sorted from blood, sampled in a trial of the OX40 agonist ivuxolimab. The chain recombines TRBV25-1 with TRBJ2-2, with D perhaps assigned TRBD1 or TRBD2 (6 bases each). In nucleotides, the CDR3 is TGTGCCAGCAGTCGCAAGGGGGGATCCGGGGAGCTGTTTTTT. It specifies CASSRKGGSGELFF.